The 26 T cell receptor beta chains below all came from one sample that was sequenced in a study of spatial heterogeneity in lung cancer. Specified time point: sample taken at primary tumor resection. Frozen PBMC, nontumor lung or tumor provided whole RNA, which was sequenced unsorted. TCRdb re-derived calls from the 5' RACE reads in MiXCR, one entry per CDR3 protein. This table has 30,000 or so distinct CDR3 sequences, about 8.8% appearing once. Source: PBMCs, taken at surgery. The receptors come from a female donor with early-stage non-small cell lung cancer.

This clonotype was seen many times. The chain has TRBV6-5 and TRBJ2-7, with 7 bases fitting TRBD1. The V gene's germline CDR1 is MNHEY and CDR2 SVGAGI. CDR3 size: 14 residues. J lost 3 bases, V lost 1 base, and 3 bases had no gene match. CDR3 protein: CASSYYGTDYEQYF. CDR3 nucleotides: TGTGCCAGCAGTTACTATGGGACAGACTACGAGCAGTACTTC.

The rearrangement links TRBV7-6 to TRBJ1-4; 7 bases are a match to TRBD1. Germline V gene sequence: CDR1 SGHVS, CDR2 FNYEAQ. The junction had 14 bases not matched to a gene; V was cut back by 4 bases and J by 6 bases. This CDR3 is 17 amino acids long. DNA for the CDR3: TGTGCCAGCAGCTCCGGTTGGAGAAGACAGGGCGATGAAAAACTGTTTTTT. This sequence encodes CASSSGWRRQGDEKLFF.

This clonotype was recorded a few times. V usage is TRBV28 and J usage is TRBJ1-6, with TRBD1 matching over 9 bases. The CDR3 spans 16 residues. Germline-derived CDR1 and CDR2 are MDHEN and SYDVKM. V lost 7 bases, J lost 7 bases, and 11 bases stayed unmatched. CDR3: CASTFPGQGLNSPLHF. In DNA, the CDR3 is TGTGCCAGCACCTTTCCGGGACAGGGTCTGAATTCACCCCTCCACTTT.

The chain combines TRBV19 with TRBJ2-1, with 9 bases matching TRBD2. The CDR3 runs 15 residues. V lost 2 bases and J lost 10; bases outside the gene matches: 9. CDR1 LNHDA and CDR2 SQIVND come from the germline V gene (reference sequence). In nucleotides, the CDR3 is TGTGCCAGTAGTATAAGACTAGCGGACCGCCGGGAGCAGTTCTTC. As protein: CASSIRLADRREQFF.

This clonotype was seen a few times. The genes are TRBV27 and TRBJ1-1; possibly TRBD1 for D (5 bases). V lost 6 bases, J lost 0 bases, and 11 bases lay in between. This CDR3 spans 14 amino acids. Germline assignment: CDR1 MNHEY and CDR2 SMNVEV (reference sequence). The CDR3 DNA is TGTGCCAGCAGCCGGGACTCTATGAACACTGAAGCTTTCTTT. This sequence encodes CASSRDSMNTEAFF.

Ten or more counts support this clonotype. V gene TRBV7-3 combines with J gene TRBJ2-5, with D uncertain. Germline CDR1 reads SGHTA; CDR2 reads FQGTGA. This CDR3 spans 15 amino acids. V was clipped by 5 bases and J by 5 bases, with 18 bases between them. DNA of the CDR3: TGTGCCAGCAGCCGGTGGAATGGTTTAGGGGAGACCCAGTACTTC. It codes for CASSRWNGLGETQYF.

The rearrangement uses TRBV11-2 and TRBJ2-1, with D possibly called TRBD1 or TRBD2 (5 bases each). V was trimmed by 1 base and J by 0 bases, leaving 10 bases between them. This CDR3 region has 16 residues. The germline V gene has CDR1 SGHAT and CDR2 FQNNGV. CDR3 residues: CASSLVGRCSYNEQFF. In DNA form, the CDR3 reads TGTGCCAGCAGCTTAGTGGGACGATGCTCCTACAATGAGCAGTTCTTC.

This clonotype was counted a few times. The chain has TRBV20-1 and TRBJ2-4; the D gene is possibly TRBD2 (5 bases). CDR1 DFQATT and CDR2 SNEGSKA come from the germline V gene (reference sequence). Deletions cut 5 bases from V and 3 bases from J, with 14 bases between. CDR3 length equals 14 residues. The CDR3 loop reads CSAAGSHLKNIQYF. CDR3 coding DNA: TGCAGTGCTGCGGGCAGTCATCTCAAAAACATTCAGTACTTC.

This clonotype was counted many times. This chain uses TRBV19 with TRBJ1-4, with a weak D call TRBD1 (5 bases). CDR3 length equals 18 residues. Trimming took 0 bases from V and 0 from J, leaving 14 bases between them. Germline V gives CDR1 LNHDA, CDR2 SQIVND (reference sequence). The CDR3 coding sequence is TGTGCCAGTAGTATAGATTTAGGGGCCCGCACAACTAATGAAAAACTGTTTTTT. Encoded protein: CASSIDLGARTTNEKLFF.

This clonotype came up many times. The rearrangement uses TRBV7-9 and TRBJ1-5; D call uncertain. This CDR3 is 14 amino acids long. V was shortened by 0 bases and J by 4 bases, with 7 bases between the two germline ends. Germline lookup yields CDR1 SEHNR and CDR2 FQNEAQ (reference sequence). CDR3 sequence: CASSLAYINQPQHF. The CDR3 nucleotides are TGTGCCAGCAGCTTAGCCTACATTAATCAGCCCCAGCATTTT.

This clonotype was seen repeatedly, ten times or more. This chain links TRBV28 with TRBJ2-1, with D perhaps being TRBD1 or TRBD2 (5 bases each). Trimming cost V 7 bases and J 3 bases, with 16 bases left between them. This CDR3 contains 15 residues. Looked up from germline, CDR1 is MDHEN and CDR2 is SYDVKM. CDR3 region: CASNIGDGFYNEQFF. CDR3 nucleotides: TGTGCCAGCAACATAGGGGACGGGTTCTACAATGAGCAGTTCTTC.

This clonotype was recorded at least ten times. This sequence joins TRBV27 and TRBJ2-1; D might be TRBD2 (6 bases). The V gene lost 1 base and the J gene lost 10 bases, with 8 bases spanning the gap. Germline lookup yields CDR1 MNHEY and CDR2 SMNVEV (reference sequence). The CDR3 has 12 residues. The CDR3 sequence is CASSLFGGEQFF. CDR3 coding DNA: TGTGCCAGCAGTTTATTTGGGGGGGAGCAGTTCTTC.

This clonotype was detected many times. The rearrangement joins TRBV12-3 or TRBV12-4 to TRBJ2-6; no clear D. Trimming stripped 2 bases from V and 0 bases from J, with 5 bases between. This CDR3 has 15 amino acids. The CDR3 sequence is CASSLMGSGANVLTF. CDR3 in DNA: TGTGCCAGCAGTTTAATGGGCTCTGGGGCCAACGTCCTGACTTTC.

The chain joins TRBV5-1 to TRBJ2-7, with D uncertain. This CDR3 has 13 amino acids. Germline loops: CDR1 SGHRS, CDR2 YFSETQ. The V end was cut by 1 base, the J end by 5 bases, with 10 bases between. CDR3 loop: CASSLSIRDEQYF. The CDR3 DNA reads TGCGCCAGCAGCTTGTCCATCCGAGACGAGCAGTACTTC.

This clonotype was counted only a few times. This sequence joins TRBV28 and TRBJ2-5; 7 nucleotides line up with TRBD1. The germline CDR1 and CDR2 sequences are MDHEN and SYDVKM. This CDR3 is 15 amino acids long. V shed 0 bases, J shed 3 bases, and the junction held 4 bases outside the gene matches. The CDR3 loop is CASSLWMTGKETQYF. CDR3 DNA sequence: TGTGCCAGCAGTTTATGGATGACAGGGAAAGAGACCCAGTACTTC.

This clonotype has at least ten counts. The chain employs TRBV7-9 and TRBJ2-1; 11 bases agree with TRBD2. Germline loops: CDR1 SEHNR, CDR2 FQNEAQ (reference sequence). Germline trimming cut 1 base from V and 6 bases from J; bases unmatched to any gene: 5. The CDR3 runs to 16 residues. The CDR3, as DNA: TGTGCCAGCAGCTTAGGGACTAGCGGGTTCTTCAATGAGCAGTTCTTC. It specifies CASSLGTSGFFNEQFF. The variable domain in full, completed from reference TRBV7-9 and TRBJ2-1, reads DTGVSQNPRHKITKRGQNVTFRCDPISEHNRLYWYRQTLGQGPEFLTYFQNEAQLEKSRLLSDRFSAERPKGSFSTLEIQRTEQGDSAMYLCASSLGTSGFFNEQFFGPGTRLTVL.

This clonotype was observed at least ten times. This chain joins TRBV28 and TRBJ2-1; D ambiguous. The CDR3 contains 14 residues. Germline V gives CDR1 MDHEN, CDR2 SYDVKM. Trimming shortened V by 7 bases and J by 2 bases, and 12 bases separated the two germline ends. The CDR3 here is CASTFSGTYNEQFF. The CDR3 DNA follows: TGTGCCAGCACCTTTTCTGGGACCTACAATGAGCAGTTCTTC.

This clonotype was detected many times. The V call is TRBV4-3, the J call TRBJ2-1; D not certain. Germline CDR1 and CDR2: LGHNA and YSLEER. The CDR3 covers 15 residues. Trimming stripped 1 base from V and 6 bases from J, with 13 bases between. The CDR3 loop reads CASSQGSSYFNEQFF. CDR3 nucleotides: TGCGCCAGCAGCCAAGGCAGCAGTTATTTCAATGAGCAGTTCTTC.

This clonotype was observed at least ten times. The gene calls are TRBV5-1 and TRBJ2-2; either TRBD1 or TRBD2 may fit D (6 bases each). Trimming took 4 bases from V and 2 from J, leaving 12 bases between them. The CDR3 consists of 15 residues. The germline V gene encodes CDR1 SGHRS and CDR2 YFSETQ. Here the CDR3 reads CASSLGGDNTGELFF. CDR3 sequence (DNA): TGCGCCAGCAGCCTGGGGGGCGATAACACCGGGGAGCTGTTTTTT.

This clonotype was seen more than once but under ten times. The chain has TRBV6-1 and TRBJ2-1, with 9 positions matching TRBD2. This CDR3 is 16 amino acids long. The germline gives CDR1 MNHNS, CDR2 SASEGT. Losses at the gene ends were 5 bases for V and 2 bases for J; bases not matched to a gene: 7. CDR3 amino acids: CASSRLADNPYNEQFF. The DNA for the CDR3 is TGTGCCAGCAGTCGACTAGCGGACAATCCCTACAATGAGCAGTTCTTC.

The chain joins TRBV3-1 to TRBJ2-1; 11 nucleotides agree with TRBD2. The CDR3 consists of 17 residues. Per germline, CDR1 LGHDT and CDR2 YNNKEL (reference sequence). V was pared by 1 base and J by 3 bases, with 5 bases of the junction left unmatched. The CDR3 spells CASSQAGLAGYYNEQFF. The CDR3, as DNA: TGTGCCAGCAGCCAAGCCGGACTAGCGGGTTACTACAATGAGCAGTTCTTC.

The table lists this clonotype with many counts. V usage is TRBV6-2 or TRBV6-3 and J usage is TRBJ1-5; D is unclear. The CDR3 loop spans 15 amino acids. Per germline, CDR1 MNHEY and CDR2 SVGEGT. Trimming removed 0 bases from V and 0 bases from J, with 6 bases in between. DNA for the CDR3: TGTGCCAGCAGTTACTCCGGTTCTAGCAATCAGCCCCAGCATTTT. Translated: CASSYSGSSNQPQHF.

V and J are TRBV9 and TRBJ1-2, with a possible D match to TRBD1 (6 bases). Germline lookup yields CDR1 SGDLS and CDR2 YYNGEE. V lost 4 bases and J lost 14, with 21 bases in between. The CDR3 consists of 13 residues. CDR3 coding DNA: TGTGCCAGCAGCCCCACAAGCACAGGGACTATTACCTTC. Its protein is CASSPTSTGTITF. Full variable domain (rest looked up from reference TRBV9 and TRBJ1-2): DSGVTQTPKHLITATGQRVTLRCSPRSGDLSVYWYQQSLDQGLQFLIQYYNGEERAKGNILERFSAQQFPDLHSELNLSSLELGDSALYFCASSPTSTGTITFGSGTRLTVV.

This clonotype has just a few counts. The chain employs TRBV5-1 and TRBJ2-7; 7 nucleotides agree with TRBD2. V gave up 1 base and J gave up 6 bases; unmatched junction bases: 10. In germline, CDR1 is SGHRS, CDR2 YFSETQ. The CDR3 runs to 15 residues. This CDR3 reads CASSLFGGGTGEQYF. The CDR3 DNA is TGCGCCAGCAGCTTGTTTGGCGGGGGAACGGGCGAGCAGTACTTC. Full variable domain (rest looked up from reference TRBV5-1 and TRBJ2-7): KAGVTQTPRYLIKTRGQQVTLSCSPISGHRSVSWYQQTPGQGLQFLFEYFSETQRNKGNFPGRFSGRQFSNSRSEMNVSTLELGDSALYLCASSLFGGGTGEQYFGPGTRLTVT.

This chain connects TRBV6-5 to TRBJ2-5; TRBD2 aligns across 7 bases. The CDR3 covers 17 residues. Trimming at V came to 2 bases and at J to 6 bases, leaving 15 bases not matched to a gene. Germline-derived CDR1 and CDR2 are MNHEY and SVGAGI. In DNA form, the CDR3 reads TGTGCCAGCAGTTACAACCCAAACGTCGGGAGGCTCAAGACCCAGTACTTC. It translates to CASSYNPNVGRLKTQYF.

This clonotype was seen repeatedly, ten times or more. The V gene is TRBV6-1, the J gene TRBJ2-1, with 8 bases aligning to TRBD1. Unmatched junction bases numbered 2, after V lost 11 bases and J lost 2 bases. There are 12 residues in the CDR3. Germline V lookup: CDR1 MNHNS, CDR2 SASEGT. The DNA for the CDR3 is TGTGCCGGGGGACAGGCCTACAATGAGCAGTTCTTC. It specifies CAGGQAYNEQFF.